The following is a TCR beta chain sequence with its context. Its target is not known. Trimming shortened V by 11 bases and J by 3 bases, and 14 bases separated the two germline ends. The CDR3 length is 13 residues. Germline assignment: CDR1 ENHRY and CDR2 SYGVKD. This table comes from immunoSEQ multiplex PCR, and its TCRdb copy is limited to in-frame clones, with some not included. Of around 85,000 clones in the sample, 88% are singletons; the top ten hold around a fifth. The data belong to a study of identifying expanded T cells in peripheral blood. Study-level findings and limits: About 1.3 clones differed between technical replicates, versus about 17 and 20 over time. Clone count variance between two-week samples rose with total template count.

The sequenced sample consisted of blood. V gene TRBV10-3 combines with J gene TRBJ1-3; D perhaps matches TRBD1 (6 bases). The clonotype was recovered from a person aged 18 to 75 in good health. CDR3 nucleotides: TGTGCCTCTCAGTCGGACAGTGGAAACACCATATATTTT. Encoded protein: CASQSDSGNTIYF.